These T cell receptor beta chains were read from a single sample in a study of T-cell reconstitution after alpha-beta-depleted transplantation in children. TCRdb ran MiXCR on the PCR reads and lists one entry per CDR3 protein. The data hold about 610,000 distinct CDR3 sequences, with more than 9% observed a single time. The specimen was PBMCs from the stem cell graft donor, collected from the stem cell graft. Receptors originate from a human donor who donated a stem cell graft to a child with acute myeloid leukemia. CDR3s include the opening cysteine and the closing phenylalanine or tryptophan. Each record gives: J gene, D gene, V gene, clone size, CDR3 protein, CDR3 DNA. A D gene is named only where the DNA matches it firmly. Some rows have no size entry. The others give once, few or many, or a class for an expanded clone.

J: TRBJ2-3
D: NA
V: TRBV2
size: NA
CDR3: CASSEGQGEWGTDTQYF
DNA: TGTGCCAGCAGTGAAGGCCAAGGGGAATGGGGCACAGATACGCAGTATTTT

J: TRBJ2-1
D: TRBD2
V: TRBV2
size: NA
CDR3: CASGEPGLAGGPRGYEQFF
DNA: TGTGCCAGTGGTGAACCGGGACTAGCGGGAGGGCCTCGGGGCTATGAGCAGTTCTTC

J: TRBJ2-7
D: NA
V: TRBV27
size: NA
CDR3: CASVGGGGHEQYF
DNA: TGTGCCAGCGTGGGCGGAGGCGGACACGAGCAGTACTTC

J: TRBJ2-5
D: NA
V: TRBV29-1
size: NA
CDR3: CSYRRDIRETQYF
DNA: TGCAGTTACCGTCGGGACATAAGAGAGACCCAGTACTTC

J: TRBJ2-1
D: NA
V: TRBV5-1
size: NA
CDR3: CASSLAGNVYEQFF
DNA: TGCGCCAGCAGCTTGGCCGGGAATGTATATGAGCAGTTCTTC

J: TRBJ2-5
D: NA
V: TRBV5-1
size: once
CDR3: CASSLTSARETQYF
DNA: TGCGCCAGCAGCTTGACTTCAGCACGGGAGACCCAGTACTTC

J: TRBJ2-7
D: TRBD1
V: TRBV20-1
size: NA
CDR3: CSAPRQGVTYEQYF
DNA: TGCAGTGCTCCACGACAGGGGGTGACCTACGAGCAGTACTTC

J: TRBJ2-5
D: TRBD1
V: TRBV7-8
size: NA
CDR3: CASSTDRGAGETQYF
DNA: TGTGCCAGCAGCACCGACAGGGGGGCAGGGGAGACCCAGTACTTC

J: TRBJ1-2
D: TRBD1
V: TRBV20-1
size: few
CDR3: CSAGTGTNYGYTF
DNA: TGCAGTGCGGGGACAGGGACTAACTATGGCTACACCTTC

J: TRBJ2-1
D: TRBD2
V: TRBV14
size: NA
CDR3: CASSQRNREVSYNEQFF
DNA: TGTGCCAGCAGCCAAAGGAACCGGGAGGTCTCCTACAATGAGCAGTTCTTC

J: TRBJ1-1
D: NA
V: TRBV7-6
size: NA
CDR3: CGYMNTEAFF
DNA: TGTGGGTACATGAACACTGAAGCTTTCTTT

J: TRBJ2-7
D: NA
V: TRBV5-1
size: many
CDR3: CASSLHREYEQYF
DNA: TGCGCCAGCAGCTTGCATCGGGAGTACGAGCAGTACTTC

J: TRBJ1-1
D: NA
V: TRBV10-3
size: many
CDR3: CAIRKTEDEAFF
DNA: TGTGCCATCAGAAAGACTGAAGATGAAGCTTTCTTT

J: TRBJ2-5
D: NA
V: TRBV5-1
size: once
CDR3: CASSSAGVGQETQYF
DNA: TGCGCCAGCAGCTCCGCAGGGGTGGGACAAGAGACCCAGTACTTC

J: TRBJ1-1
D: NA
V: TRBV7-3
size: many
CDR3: CASSLMGGATEAFF
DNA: TGTGCCAGCAGCCTTATGGGGGGGGCCACTGAAGCTTTCTTT

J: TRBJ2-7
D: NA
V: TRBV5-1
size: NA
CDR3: CASSFPGTASYEQYF
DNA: TGCGCCAGCAGCTTTCCAGGGACGGCCTCCTACGAGCAGTACTTC

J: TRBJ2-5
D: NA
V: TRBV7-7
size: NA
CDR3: CASSLDGKGSQETQYF
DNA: TGTGCTAGCAGCTTAGATGGAAAGGGGTCCCAAGAGACCCAGTACTTC

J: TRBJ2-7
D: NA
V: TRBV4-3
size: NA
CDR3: CASSQDMQDFNEQYF
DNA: TGCGCCAGCAGCCAAGATATGCAGGATTTTAACGAGCAGTACTTC

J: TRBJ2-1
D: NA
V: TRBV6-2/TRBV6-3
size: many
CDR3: CASSDRLEQFF
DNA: TGTGCCAGCAGTGACAGGCTGGAGCAGTTCTTC

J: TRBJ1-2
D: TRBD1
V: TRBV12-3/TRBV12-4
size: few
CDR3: CASSLALGQAFF
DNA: TGTGCCAGCAGTTTAGCGCTGGGACAGGCCTTCTTC

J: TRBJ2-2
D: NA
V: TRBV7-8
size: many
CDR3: CASRPDDLIPGELFF
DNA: TGTGCCAGCAGACCCGACGACCTCATTCCCGGGGAGCTGTTTTTT

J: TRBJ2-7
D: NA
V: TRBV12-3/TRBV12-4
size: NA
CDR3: CASSPGTLKAYEQYF
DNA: TGTGCCAGCAGCCCCGGGACCCTGAAAGCCTACGAGCAGTACTTC

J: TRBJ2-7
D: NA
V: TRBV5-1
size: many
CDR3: CASSREMGRPYEQYF
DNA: TGCGCCAGCAGCCGGGAGATGGGGAGACCCTACGAGCAGTACTTC

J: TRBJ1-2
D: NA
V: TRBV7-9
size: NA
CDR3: CASSLDDSHGYTF
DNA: TGTGCCAGCAGCTTAGATGACAGCCATGGCTACACCTTC

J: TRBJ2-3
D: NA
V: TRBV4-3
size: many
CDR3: CASSQDGVAVTDTQYF
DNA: TGCGCCAGCAGCCAAGATGGGGTAGCGGTCACAGATACGCAGTATTTT

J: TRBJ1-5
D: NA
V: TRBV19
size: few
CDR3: CASSIGGDQPQHF
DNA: TGTGCCAGTAGTATTGGGGGAGATCAGCCCCAGCATTTT

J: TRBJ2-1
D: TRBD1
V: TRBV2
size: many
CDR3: CASSLGTVSYNEQFF
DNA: TGTGCCAGCAGTTTGGGGACAGTCTCCTACAATGAGCAGTTCTTC

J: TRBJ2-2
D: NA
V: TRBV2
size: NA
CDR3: CASILQSNTGELFF
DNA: TGTGCCAGCATACTCCAGTCGAACACCGGGGAGCTGTTTTTT

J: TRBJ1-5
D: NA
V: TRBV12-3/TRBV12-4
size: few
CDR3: CASSLAPDQPQHF
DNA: TGTGCCAGCAGTTTAGCGCCGGATCAGCCCCAGCATTTT

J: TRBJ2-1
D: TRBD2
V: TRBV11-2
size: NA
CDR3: CASSLDPPGGYNEQFF
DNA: TGTGCCAGCAGCTTAGATCCCCCGGGAGGGTACAATGAGCAGTTCTTC

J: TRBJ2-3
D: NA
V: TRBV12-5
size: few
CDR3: CASGLGLLNTDTQYF
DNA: TGTGCTAGTGGTTTGGGACTCCTAAACACAGATACGCAGTATTTT

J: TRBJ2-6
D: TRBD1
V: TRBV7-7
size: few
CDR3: CASSIEQGLGSGANVLTF
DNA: TGTGCTAGCAGCATTGAACAGGGGTTAGGGTCTGGGGCCAACGTCCTGACTTTC

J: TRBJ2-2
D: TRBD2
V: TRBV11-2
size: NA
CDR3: CASSLERRGLAFPGELFF
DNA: TGTGCCAGCAGCTTAGAGAGGCGGGGACTAGCGTTTCCCGGGGAGCTGTTTTTT

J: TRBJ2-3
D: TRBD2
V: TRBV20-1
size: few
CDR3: CSALDPSSGRGNSTDTQYF
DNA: TGCAGTGCCCTAGACCCTTCTAGCGGGAGAGGGAACAGCACAGATACGCAGTATTTT

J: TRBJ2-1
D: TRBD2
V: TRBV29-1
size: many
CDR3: CVTSGLAGGQDEQFF
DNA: TGTGTAACCTCCGGTCTAGCGGGAGGGCAGGATGAGCAGTTCTTC

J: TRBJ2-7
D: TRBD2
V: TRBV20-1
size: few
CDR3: CSARDSKTSGRLAEPFYEQYF
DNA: TGCAGTGCTAGAGATAGTAAGACTAGCGGGAGGCTCGCTGAGCCTTTCTACGAGCAGTACTTC

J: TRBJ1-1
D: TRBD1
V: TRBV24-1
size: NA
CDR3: CATSDPGQGASAFF
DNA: TGTGCCACCAGTGATCCGGGACAGGGGGCTTCGGCTTTCTTT

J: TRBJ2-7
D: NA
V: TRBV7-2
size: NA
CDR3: CASSQTTKGDEQYF
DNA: TGTGCCAGCAGCCAAACAACAAAAGGCGACGAGCAGTACTTC

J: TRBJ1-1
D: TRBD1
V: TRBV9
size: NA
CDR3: CASSRGQGARTEAFF
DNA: TGTGCCAGCAGCAGGGGACAGGGGGCGAGGACTGAAGCTTTCTTT

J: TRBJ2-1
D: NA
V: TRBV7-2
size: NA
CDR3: CASSLDRTVQFF
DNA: TGTGCCAGCAGCTTAGACAGGACAGTACAGTTCTTC

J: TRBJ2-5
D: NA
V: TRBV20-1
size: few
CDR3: CSAPEGGRETQYF
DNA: TGCAGTGCCCCAGAGGGGGGGCGGGAGACCCAGTACTTC

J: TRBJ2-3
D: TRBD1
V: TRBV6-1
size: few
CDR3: CASREQGLLYTDTQYF
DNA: TGTGCCAGCAGGGAACAGGGGCTACTATACACAGATACGCAGTATTTT

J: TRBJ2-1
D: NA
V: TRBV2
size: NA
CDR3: CASSGVGAINEQFF
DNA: TGTGCCAGCAGTGGAGTGGGAGCGATCAATGAGCAGTTCTTC

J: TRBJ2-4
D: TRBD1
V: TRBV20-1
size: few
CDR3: CSARDQQGADIQYF
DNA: TGCAGTGCTAGAGATCAACAGGGGGCGGACATTCAGTACTTC

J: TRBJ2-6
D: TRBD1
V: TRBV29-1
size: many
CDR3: CSVPFQGAGGANVLTF
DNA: TGCAGCGTCCCCTTTCAGGGGGCGGGAGGGGCCAACGTCCTGACTTTC

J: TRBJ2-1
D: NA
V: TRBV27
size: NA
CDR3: CASRGYHEQFF
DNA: TGTGCCAGCAGAGGATACCACGAGCAGTTCTTC

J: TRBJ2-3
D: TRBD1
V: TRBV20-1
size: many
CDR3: CSTPRQGAQDTQYF
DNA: TGCAGTACCCCTCGACAGGGGGCGCAGGATACGCAGTATTTT

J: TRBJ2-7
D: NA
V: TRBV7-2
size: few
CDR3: CASSPGPSGYEQYF
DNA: TGTGCCAGCAGCCCAGGCCCGAGTGGCTACGAGCAGTACTTC

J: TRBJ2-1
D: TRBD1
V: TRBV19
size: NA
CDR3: CASKRQGAGYNEQFF
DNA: TGTGCCAGTAAGCGCCAGGGGGCGGGGTACAATGAGCAGTTCTTC

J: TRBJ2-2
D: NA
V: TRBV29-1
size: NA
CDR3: CSVLGQGGLFF
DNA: TGCAGCGTCCTAGGGCAGGGAGGGCTGTTTTTT

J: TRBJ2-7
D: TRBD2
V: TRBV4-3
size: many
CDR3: CASSQATSGRAVGEQYF
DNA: TGCGCCAGCAGCCAGGCAACTAGCGGGAGGGCTGTTGGCGAGCAGTACTTC

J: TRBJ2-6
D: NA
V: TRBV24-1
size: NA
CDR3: CATSGRGNPSGANVLTF
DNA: TGTGCCACCAGTGGGCGGGGAAACCCCTCTGGGGCCAACGTCCTGACTTTC

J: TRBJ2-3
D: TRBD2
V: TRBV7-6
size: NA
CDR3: CASSPVAGGPRNAQYF
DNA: TGTGCCAGCAGCCCAGTAGCGGGAGGGCCGAGGAACGCGCAGTATTTT